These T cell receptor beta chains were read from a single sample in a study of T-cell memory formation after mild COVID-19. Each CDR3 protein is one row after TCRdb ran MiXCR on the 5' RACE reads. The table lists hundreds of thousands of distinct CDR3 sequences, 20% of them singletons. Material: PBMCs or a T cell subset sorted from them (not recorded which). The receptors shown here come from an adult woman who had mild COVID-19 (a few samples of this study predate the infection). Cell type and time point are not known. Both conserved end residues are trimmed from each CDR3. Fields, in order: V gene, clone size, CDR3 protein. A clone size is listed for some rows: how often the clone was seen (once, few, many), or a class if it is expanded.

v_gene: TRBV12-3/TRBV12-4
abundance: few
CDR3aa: ASTPDPVVNTEAF

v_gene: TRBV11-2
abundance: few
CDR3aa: ASSLGIGNTGELF

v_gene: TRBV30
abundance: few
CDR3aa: AWSLYGTGAYGYT

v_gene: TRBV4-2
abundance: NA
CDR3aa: ASSSQGAKNIQY

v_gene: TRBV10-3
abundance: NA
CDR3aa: AITGQGAYYT

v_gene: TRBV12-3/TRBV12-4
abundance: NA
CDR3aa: ASSLAHRGEQF

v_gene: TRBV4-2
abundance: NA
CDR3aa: ASSQTSTSGSYEQF

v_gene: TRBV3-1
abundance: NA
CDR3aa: ASSPLAGVPQETQY

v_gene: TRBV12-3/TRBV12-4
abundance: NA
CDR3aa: ASSLTRAEAF

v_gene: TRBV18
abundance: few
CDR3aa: ASSPRGDEAF

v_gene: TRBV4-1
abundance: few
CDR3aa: ASSQDRVGYSPLH

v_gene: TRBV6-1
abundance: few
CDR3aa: ASWNRDTQY

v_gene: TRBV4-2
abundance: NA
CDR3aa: ASSQFPAGTSDIAKNIQY

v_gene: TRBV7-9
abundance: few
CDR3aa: ASSLGKSTDTQY

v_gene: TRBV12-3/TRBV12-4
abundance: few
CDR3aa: ASSSSTARGS

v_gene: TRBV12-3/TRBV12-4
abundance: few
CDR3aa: ASSFMGGLNTEAF

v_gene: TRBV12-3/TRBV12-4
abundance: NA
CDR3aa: ASRQGVSGANVLT

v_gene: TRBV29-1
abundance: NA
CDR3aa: SVARGVNNEQF

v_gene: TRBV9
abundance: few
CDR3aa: ASTLKGLPYNEQF

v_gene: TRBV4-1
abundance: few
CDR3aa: ASSQIAGGYEQY

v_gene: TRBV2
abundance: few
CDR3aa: ASSEATSGFNEQF

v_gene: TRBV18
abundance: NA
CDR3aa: ASSPRQGSRPQH

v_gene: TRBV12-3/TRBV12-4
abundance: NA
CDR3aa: ASSPLAGGTNEQF

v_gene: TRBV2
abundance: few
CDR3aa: ASRGGRAAGNEQF

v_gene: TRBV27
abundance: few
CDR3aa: ASTQTAFSGANVLT